This entry is about one T cell receptor (beta chain). Its matching antigen is unknown. This sample is part of a study of beta chain features in type 1 diabetes. Study details: Age, gender and cell yields were similar between patients and healthy donors. Study-level findings and limits: TCRB CDR3 length was moderately but significantly reduced in all four CD4+ subsets of Type 1 diabetes patients.

CDR1 and CDR2 (germline): SGHAT, FQNNGV. The CDR3 has 11 residues. V dropped 5 bases and J dropped 7 bases, with 9 bases sitting between them. Isolated RNA was reverse transcribed in full, so expressed TCRB transcripts were sequenced. The data were produced by immunoSEQ multiplex PCR, yet TCRdb's version contains in-frame clones alone and is incomplete. The repertoire holds 310,000 or so clones, with approximately 9.9% as singletons. The sequence was collected from a man aged 30-40 years with type 1 diabetes. This chain uses TRBV11-2 with TRBJ2-7; D unclear. The sequencing sample was made of central memory CD4+ T cells from blood. CDR3 DNA sequence: TGTGCCAGCAGCGCCGGAAGAGAGCAGTACTTC. Protein: CASSAGREQYF.